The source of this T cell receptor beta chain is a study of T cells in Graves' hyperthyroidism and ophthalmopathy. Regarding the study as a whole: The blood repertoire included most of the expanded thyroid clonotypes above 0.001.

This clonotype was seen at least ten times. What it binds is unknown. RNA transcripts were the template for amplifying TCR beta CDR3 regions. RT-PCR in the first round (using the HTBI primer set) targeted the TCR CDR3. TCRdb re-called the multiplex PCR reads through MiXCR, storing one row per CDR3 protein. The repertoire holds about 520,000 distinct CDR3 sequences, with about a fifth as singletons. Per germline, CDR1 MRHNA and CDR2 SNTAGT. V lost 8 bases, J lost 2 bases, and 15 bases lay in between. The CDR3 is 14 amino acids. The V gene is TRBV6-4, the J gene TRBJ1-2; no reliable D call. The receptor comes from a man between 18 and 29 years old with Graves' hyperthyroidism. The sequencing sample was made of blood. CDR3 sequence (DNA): TGTGCCAGCGCAAAAAGGGAGGAAAACTATGGCTACACCTTC. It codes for CASAKREENYGYTF.